This TCR beta chain comes out of a study of cytomegalovirus exposure and HLA in healthy donors. Primers included in the PCR were 60 Vbeta and 13 Jbeta primers. Using immunoSEQ multiplex PCR, the repertoire was profiled, and TCRdb retains in-frame clones only, with some absent. The sample has 100,000 to 150,000 clones, around 80% seen once; the top ten hold roughly 0.99%. Study-wide points: A later analysis linked a missense DCLRE1C variant to TCR beta V- and J-gene trimming.

Unrecorded immune exposure was likely among donors, who were nominally healthy when sampled. With 0 bases clipped from V and 4 bases from J, the junction kept 14 bases outside the gene matches. This CDR3 is built from 18 residues. Germline V gene data show CDR1 as SGHRS and CDR2 as YFSETQ. Concerning this clone: Its target is not known.

The chain recombines TRBV5-1 with TRBJ1-2; TRBD1 agrees at 8 bases. This sequence originates from a woman aged 25 to 45 in good health and CMV-seronegative. The source material was PBMCs. The CDR3 DNA reads TGCGCCAGCAGCTTGGCCGGGTTCGCGGACAGGGAGTCCTATGGCTACACCTTC. Residues: CASSLAGFADRESYGYTF.